This entry lists 3 T cell receptor beta chains sequenced from one sample in a study of graft-versus-host responses after intestinal transplantation. No cognate antigen is known for these TCRs. Measured with immunoSEQ multiplex PCR; TCRdb has only the in-frame clones, and not every one. The data show some 100,000 clones, roughly 90% seen once. Material: unstimulated CD8+ T cells sorted from spleen or lymph node cells, obtained before transplant. The origin of the receptors is a human donor who was the organ donor for an intestinal transplant.

The rearrangement links TRBV12-5 to TRBJ2-3; 7 bases match TRBD2. V dropped 3 bases and J dropped 6; count of bases not matched to a gene: 15. The CDR3 extends over 17 amino acids. Germline CDR1 reads LGHNT; CDR2 reads FRNRAP. The CDR3 here is CASGFPVGGELMDTQYF. The CDR3 DNA is TGTGCTAGTGGTTTCCCGGTGGGGGGGGAGTTAATGGATACGCAGTATTTT.

This rearrangement joins TRBV6-6 to TRBJ2-1; D ambiguous. Trimming took 6 bases from V and 8 from J, leaving 8 bases between them. The germline V gene encodes CDR1 MNHNY and CDR2 SVGAGI (reference sequence). The CDR3 totals 11 residues. CDR3: CASRSEDEQFF. The CDR3 bases are TGTGCCAGCAGATCAGAAGATGAGCAGTTCTTC.

The rearrangement links TRBV13 to TRBJ2-1, with TRBD2 matching over 13 bases. Germline V lookup: CDR1 PRHDT, CDR2 FYEKMQ (reference sequence). Trimming took 5 bases from V and 0 from J; bases not matched to a gene: 10. The CDR3 is made up of 19 amino acids. The CDR3 protein is CASSPGLAGVSSSYNEQFF. In nucleotides, the CDR3 is TGTGCCAGCAGCCCCGGACTAGCGGGAGTTTCTAGCTCCTACAATGAGCAGTTCTTC.